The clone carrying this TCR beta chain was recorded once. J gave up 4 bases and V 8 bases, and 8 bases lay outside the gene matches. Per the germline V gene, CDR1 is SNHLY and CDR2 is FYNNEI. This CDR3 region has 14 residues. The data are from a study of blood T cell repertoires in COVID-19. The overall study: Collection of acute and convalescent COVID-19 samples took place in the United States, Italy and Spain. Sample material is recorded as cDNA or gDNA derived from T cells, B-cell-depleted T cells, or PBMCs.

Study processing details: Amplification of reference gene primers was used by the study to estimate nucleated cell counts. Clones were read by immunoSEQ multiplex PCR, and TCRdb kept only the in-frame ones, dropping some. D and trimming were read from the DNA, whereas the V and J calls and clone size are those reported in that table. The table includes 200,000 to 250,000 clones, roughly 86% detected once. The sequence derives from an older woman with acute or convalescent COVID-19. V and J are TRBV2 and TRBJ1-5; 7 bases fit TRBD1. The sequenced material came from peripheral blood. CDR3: CASHGTERNQPQHF. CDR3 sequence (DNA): TGTGCCAGCCATGGGACAGAGAGAAATCAGCCCCAGCATTTT.